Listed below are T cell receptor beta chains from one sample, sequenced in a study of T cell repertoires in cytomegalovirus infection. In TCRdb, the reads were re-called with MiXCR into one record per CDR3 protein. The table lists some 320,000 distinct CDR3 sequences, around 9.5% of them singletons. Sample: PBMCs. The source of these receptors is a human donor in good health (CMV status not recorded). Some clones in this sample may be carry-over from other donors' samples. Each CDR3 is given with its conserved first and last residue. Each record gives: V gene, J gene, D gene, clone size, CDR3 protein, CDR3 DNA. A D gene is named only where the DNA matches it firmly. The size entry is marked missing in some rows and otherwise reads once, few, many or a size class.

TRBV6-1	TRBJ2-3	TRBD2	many	CASSGTSGGADTQYF	TGTGCCAGCAGTGGGACTAGCGGGGGGGCGGATACGCAGTATTTT
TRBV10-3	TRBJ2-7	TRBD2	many	CAISGTGGGEQYF	TGTGCCATCAGTGGAACGGGAGGCGGGGAGCAGTACTTC
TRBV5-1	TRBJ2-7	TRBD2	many	CASSVTSGSSYEQYF	TGCGCCAGCAGCGTAACTAGCGGGAGCTCCTACGAGCAGTACTTC
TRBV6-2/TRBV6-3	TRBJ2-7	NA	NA	CASSYGRRSYEQYF	TGTGCCAGCAGTTACGGCCGGCGATCCTACGAGCAGTACTTC
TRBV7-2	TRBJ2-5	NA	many	CASSPSIGLSDLGTQYF	TGTGCCAGCAGCCCATCAATCGGGCTTTCAGACCTAGGGACCCAGTACTTC
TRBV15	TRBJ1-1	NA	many	CATSKPDRKLNTEAFF	TGTGCCACCAGCAAACCTGACAGGAAATTGAACACTGAAGCTTTCTTT
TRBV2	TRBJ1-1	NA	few	CASSPVTMNTEAFF	TGTGCCAGCAGTCCGGTCACCATGAACACTGAAGCTTTCTTT
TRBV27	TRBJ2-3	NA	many	CASSLRPVTDTQYF	TGTGCCAGCAGCTTGCGTCCGGTCACAGATACGCAGTATTTT
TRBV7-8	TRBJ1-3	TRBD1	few	CASSLEGRGLFGNTIYF	TGTGCCAGCAGCTTAGAAGGAAGGGGGCTGTTTGGAAACACCATATATTTT
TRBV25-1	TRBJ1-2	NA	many	CASSEGGGGYTF	TGTGCCAGCAGTGAGGGCGGTGGCGGCTACACCTTC
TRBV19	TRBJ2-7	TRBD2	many	CASSIESAGGPGRAYEQYF	TGTGCCAGTAGTATCGAGTCCGCGGGGGGGCCAGGTAGAGCCTACGAGCAGTACTTC
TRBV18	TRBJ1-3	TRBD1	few	CASSRTGQAIYF	TGTGCCAGCTCACGGACAGGGCAAGCCATATATTTT
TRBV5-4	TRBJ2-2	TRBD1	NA	CASSWDRQLNTGELFF	TGTGCCAGCAGCTGGGACAGGCAATTGAACACCGGGGAGCTGTTTTTT
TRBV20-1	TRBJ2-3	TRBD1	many	CSAPNQGVNTDTQYF	TGCAGTGCTCCCAACCAGGGGGTGAACACAGATACGCAGTATTTT
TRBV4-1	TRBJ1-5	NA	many	CASSQDPGNSNQPQHF	TGCGCCAGCAGCCAAGATCCAGGGAATAGCAATCAGCCCCAGCATTTT
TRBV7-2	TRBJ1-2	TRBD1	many	CASSRDRVYGYTF	TGTGCCAGCAGCCGGGACAGAGTCTATGGCTACACCTTC
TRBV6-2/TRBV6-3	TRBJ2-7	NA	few	CASSSTLVREQYF	TGTGCCAGCAGCAGTACACTAGTACGCGAGCAGTACTTC
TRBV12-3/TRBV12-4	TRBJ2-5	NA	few	CASSPMVPLGSETQYF	TGTGCCAGCAGTCCGATGGTTCCCCTGGGGTCCGAGACCCAGTACTTC
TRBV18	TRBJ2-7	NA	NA	CASSPGGHTYEQYF	TGTGCCAGCTCACCGGGGGGACATACCTACGAGCAGTACTTC
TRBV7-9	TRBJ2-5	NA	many	CASSADGLEGETQYF	TGTGCCAGCAGCGCCGACGGCCTTGAGGGAGAGACCCAGTACTTC
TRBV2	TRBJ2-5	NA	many	CASSEETQYF	TGTGCCAGCAGTGAAGAGACCCAGTACTTC
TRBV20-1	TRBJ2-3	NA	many	CSAMHPGSTSSTDTQYF	TGCAGTGCTATGCACCCGGGGTCTACCTCTAGCACAGATACGCAGTATTTT
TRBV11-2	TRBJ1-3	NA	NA	CASSSRVSGNTIYF	TGTGCCAGCAGCTCCCGGGTCTCTGGAAACACCATATATTTT
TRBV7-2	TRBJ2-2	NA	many	CASTRIRGAGELFF	TGTGCCAGCACCCGTATTCGTGGGGCCGGGGAGCTGTTTTTT
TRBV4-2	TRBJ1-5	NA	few	CASSPWADSNQPQHF	TGTGCCAGCAGCCCCTGGGCTGATAGCAATCAGCCCCAGCATTTT
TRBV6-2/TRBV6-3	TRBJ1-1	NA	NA	CASSYPAGRSTEAFF	TGTGCCAGCAGTTACCCAGCAGGGAGGAGCACTGAAGCTTTCTTT
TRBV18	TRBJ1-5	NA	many	CASSPLGENQPQHF	TGTGCCAGCTCACCACTGGGTGAGAATCAGCCCCAGCATTTT
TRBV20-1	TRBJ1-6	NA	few	CSASVGRYYNSPLHF	TGCAGTGCTAGCGTGGGCAGATATTATAATTCACCCCTCCACTTT
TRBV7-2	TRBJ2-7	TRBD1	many	CASSPYDQGVSSYEQYF	TGTGCCAGCAGCCCCTACGATCAGGGGGTTAGCTCCTACGAGCAGTACTTC
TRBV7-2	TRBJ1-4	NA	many	CASSPSGRGLDEKLFF	TGTGCCAGCAGCCCCTCGGGAAGGGGCTTGGATGAAAAACTGTTTTTT
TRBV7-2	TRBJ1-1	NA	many	CASSLMRKNTEAFF	TGTGCCAGCAGCTTAATGAGAAAGAACACTGAAGCTTTCTTT
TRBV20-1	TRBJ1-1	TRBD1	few	CSASRSGGTEAFF	TGCAGTGCTAGCCGCTCAGGGGGTACTGAAGCTTTCTTT
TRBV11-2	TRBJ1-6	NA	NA	CASSLVAVRSPLHF	TGTGCCAGCAGCTTAGTTGCGGTTCGGTCACCCCTCCACTTT
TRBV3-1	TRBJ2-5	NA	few	CASSQEGRGQETQYF	TGTGCCAGCAGCCAAGAGGGGAGGGGGCAAGAGACCCAGTACTTC
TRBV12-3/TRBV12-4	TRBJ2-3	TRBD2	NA	CASSLLAPGLAGGQGDTQYF	TGTGCCAGCAGTTTGCTGGCCCCGGGACTAGCGGGGGGCCAGGGAGATACGCAGTATTTT
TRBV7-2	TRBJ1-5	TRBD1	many	CASSPRGDRVTQPQHF	TGTGCCAGCAGCCCTAGGGGGGACAGGGTAACTCAGCCCCAGCATTTT
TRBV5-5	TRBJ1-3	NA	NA	CASSYREVPGNTIYF	TGTGCCAGCAGTTACAGGGAGGTGCCTGGAAACACCATATATTTT
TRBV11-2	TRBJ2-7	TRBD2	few	CASSSGLANEQYF	TGTGCCAGCAGCTCAGGACTAGCCAACGAGCAGTACTTC
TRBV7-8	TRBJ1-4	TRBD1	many	CASSLTGGTNEKLFF	TGTGCCAGCAGCCTAACAGGGGGCACAAATGAAAAACTGTTTTTT
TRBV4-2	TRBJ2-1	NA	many	CASSHDTPLLLTRQDYNEQFF	TGTGCCAGCAGCCACGATACCCCCCTCCTCCTGACTAGACAAGACTACAATGAGCAGTTCTTC
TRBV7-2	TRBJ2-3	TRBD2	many	CASSSSQLAGRRDTQYF	TGTGCCAGCAGCTCGAGCCAACTAGCGGGCCGTCGGGATACGCAGTATTTT
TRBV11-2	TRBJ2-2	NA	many	CASSFAGTNTGELFF	TGTGCCAGCAGCTTTGCGGGGACGAACACCGGGGAGCTGTTTTTT
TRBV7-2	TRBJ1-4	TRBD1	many	CASRHRGEGEKLFF	TGTGCCAGCAGACACAGGGGAGAGGGTGAAAAACTGTTTTTT
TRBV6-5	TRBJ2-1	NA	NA	CASSPLRPPNEQFF	TGTGCCAGCAGTCCCCTGCGACCACCCAATGAGCAGTTCTTC
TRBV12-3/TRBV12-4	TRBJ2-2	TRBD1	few	CASIRQGISTGELFF	TGTGCCAGCATCAGACAGGGGATAAGCACCGGGGAGCTGTTTTTT
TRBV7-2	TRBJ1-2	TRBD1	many	CASSLTGAGGYTF	TGTGCCAGCAGCTTGACAGGGGCGGGCGGCTACACCTTC
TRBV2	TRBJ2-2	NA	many	CASSVGNTGELFF	TGTGCCAGCAGTGTTGGTAACACCGGGGAGCTGTTTTTT
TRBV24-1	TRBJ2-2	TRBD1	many	CATSDPGGTNTGELFF	TGTGCCACCAGTGACCCAGGGGGCACGAACACCGGGGAGCTGTTTTTT
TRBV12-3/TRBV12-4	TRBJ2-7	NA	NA	CASSTRGNYEQYF	TGTGCCAGCAGTACTAGGGGAAACTACGAGCAGTACTTC
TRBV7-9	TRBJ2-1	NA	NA	CASGRASYNEQFF	TGTGCCAGCGGACGCGCCTCCTACAATGAGCAGTTCTTC
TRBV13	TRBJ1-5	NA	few	CASSLGTKNQPQHF	TGTGCCAGCAGCTTAGGGACAAAGAATCAGCCCCAGCATTTT
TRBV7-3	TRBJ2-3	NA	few	CASSPEPGHDPLKSTDTQYF	TGTGCCAGCAGCCCGGAGCCGGGACATGACCCCCTAAAAAGCACAGATACGCAGTATTTT
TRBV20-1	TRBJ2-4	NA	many	CSASISLERLAKNIQYF	TGCAGTGCTAGTATATCGTTAGAGCGTCTAGCCAAAAACATTCAGTACTTC
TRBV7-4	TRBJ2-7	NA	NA	CASSLVLIEQYF	TGTGCCAGCAGCTTAGTGTTAATCGAGCAGTACTTC
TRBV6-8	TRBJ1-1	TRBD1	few	CASSTYRGLKTEAFF	TGTGCCAGCAGTACCTACAGGGGGTTGAAGACTGAAGCTTTCTTT